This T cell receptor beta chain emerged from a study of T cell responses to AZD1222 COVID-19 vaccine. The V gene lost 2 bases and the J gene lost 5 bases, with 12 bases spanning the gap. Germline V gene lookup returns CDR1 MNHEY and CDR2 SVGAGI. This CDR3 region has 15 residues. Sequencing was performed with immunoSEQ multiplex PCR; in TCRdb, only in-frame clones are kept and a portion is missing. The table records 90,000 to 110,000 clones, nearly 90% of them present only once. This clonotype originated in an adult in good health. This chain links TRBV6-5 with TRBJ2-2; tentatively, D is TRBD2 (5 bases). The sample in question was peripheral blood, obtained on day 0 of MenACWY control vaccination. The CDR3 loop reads CASSYTGFETGELFF. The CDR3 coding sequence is TGTGCCAGCAGTTACACGGGGTTTGAGACCGGGGAGCTGTTTTTT.